This T cell receptor (beta chain) was obtained from a study of shared clonotypes between healthy human individuals. About the research overall: The composition of the donors was a couple of women and a few men aged 18 to 49. Overall study findings and caveats: A few donors had around 5.2% of their naive CD4 clonotypes in common. Sampling used blood alone; tissue repertoires probably differ. It was the non-shared clonotypes that had lower generation probabilities than clonotypes shared by all four donors.

This clone was counted once. Its matching antigen is unknown. At one end, the junction sequence differs from germline, possibly due to a read error. Some clones are missing from TCRdb's copy, which holds only in-frame ones; the method was immunoSEQ multiplex PCR. The sample holds roughly 1,100,000 clones, about 75% seen once. Germline lookup yields CDR1 SGDLS and CDR2 YYNGEE. CDR3 length equals 15 residues. The V gene is TRBV9, the J gene TRBJ1-1; D possibly corresponds to TRBD1 (5 bases). The TCR comes from a young man in good health. The sample taken for sequencing was memory CD4+ T cells sorted from blood. Specified subset: CD45RA-negative fraction. The CDR3 DNA is TGTGCCAGCAGCGCGTTTGGGGCCCTGAACACTGAGGCTTTCTTT. Encoded protein: CASSAFGALNTEAFF.